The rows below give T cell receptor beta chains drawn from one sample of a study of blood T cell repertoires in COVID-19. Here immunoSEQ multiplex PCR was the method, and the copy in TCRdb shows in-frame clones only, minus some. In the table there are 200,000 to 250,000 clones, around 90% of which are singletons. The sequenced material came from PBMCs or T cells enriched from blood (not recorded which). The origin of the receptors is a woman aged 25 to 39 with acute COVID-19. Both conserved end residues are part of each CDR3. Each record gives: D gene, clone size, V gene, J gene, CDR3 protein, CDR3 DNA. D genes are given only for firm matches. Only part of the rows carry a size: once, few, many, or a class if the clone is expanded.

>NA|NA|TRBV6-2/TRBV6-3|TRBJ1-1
CASSYGSEAFF
TGTGCCAGCAGTTACGGTAGCGAAGCTTTCTTT
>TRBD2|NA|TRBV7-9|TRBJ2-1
CASSFPLAGNDNEQFF
TGTGCCAGCAGCTTTCCTCTAGCGGGGAATGACAATGAGCAGTTCTTC
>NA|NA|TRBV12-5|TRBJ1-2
CASGLQRGPQSYGYTF
TGTGCTAGTGGTTTGCAACGGGGTCCTCAGTCCTATGGCTACACCTTC
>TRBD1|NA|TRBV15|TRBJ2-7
CATSRDRAGTGGYEQYF
TGTGCCACCAGCAGAGATCGGGCCGGGACAGGGGGGTACGAGCAGTACTTC
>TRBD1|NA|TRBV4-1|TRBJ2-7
CASSPHGGTGSYEQYF
TGCGCCAGCAGCCCGCATGGGGGGACAGGATCCTACGAGCAGTACTTC
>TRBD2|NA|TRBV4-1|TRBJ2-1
CASSQRSSGGENNEQFF
TGCGCCAGCAGCCAACGGTCGAGCGGGGGGGAAAACAATGAGCAGTTCTTC
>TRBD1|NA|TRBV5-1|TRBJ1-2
CASSWSINTGTGFVGYTF
TGCGCCAGCAGCTGGAGCATTAACACCGGGACAGGATTTGTCGGCTACACCTTC
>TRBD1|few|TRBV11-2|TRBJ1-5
CASSLEGGENQPQHF
TGTGCCAGCAGCTTAGAAGGGGGCGAGAATCAGCCCCAGCATTTT
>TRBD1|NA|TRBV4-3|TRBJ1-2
CASSQDKTGGYGYTF
TGCGCCAGCAGCCAAGATAAGACAGGGGGTTATGGCTACACCTTC
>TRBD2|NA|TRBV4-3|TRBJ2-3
CASSQGAGGLGDTQYF
TGCGCCAGCAGCCAAGGAGCGGGGGGGCTGGGAGATACGCAGTATTTT
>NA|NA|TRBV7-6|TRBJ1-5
CASSLGGSHQPQHF
TGTGCCAGCAGCTTGGGGGGGAGCCATCAGCCCCAGCATTTT
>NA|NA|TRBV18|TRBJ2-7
CASRLAGERGEQYF
TGTGCCAGCCGCCTAGCAGGGGAGAGGGGGGAGCAGTACTTC
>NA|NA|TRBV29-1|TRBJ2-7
CSARDIRSYEQYF
TGCAGCGCCCGGGACATTCGCTCCTACGAGCAGTACTTC
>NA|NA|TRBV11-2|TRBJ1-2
CASSLAEANYGYTF
TGTGCCAGCAGCTTAGCAGAAGCTAACTATGGCTACACCTTC
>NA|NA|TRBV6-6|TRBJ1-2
CASSTRGNYGYTF
TGTGCCAGCAGTACTAGGGGGAACTATGGCTACACCTTC
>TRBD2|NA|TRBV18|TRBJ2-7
CASSPGGGPGSYEQYF
TGTGCCAGCTCACCCGGGGGGGGGCCAGGATCCTACGAGCAGTACTTC
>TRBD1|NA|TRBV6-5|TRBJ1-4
CASKLLEGAVEKLFF
TGTGCCAGCAAATTACTCGAGGGGGCGGTTGAAAAACTGTTTTTT
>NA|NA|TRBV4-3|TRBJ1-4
CASSRIDRTTNEKLFF
TGCGCCAGCAGCCGAATAGACAGGACAACTAATGAAAAACTGTTTTTT
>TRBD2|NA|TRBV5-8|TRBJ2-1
CATDSGGARNEQFF
TGTGCCACCGACTCGGGGGGGGCGAGGAATGAGCAGTTCTTC
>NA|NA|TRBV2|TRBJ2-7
CASSVGGAFYEQYF
TGTGCCAGCAGTGTAGGTGGGGCTTTTTACGAGCAGTACTTC
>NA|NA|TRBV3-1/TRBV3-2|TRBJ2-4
CASSQTHAAGAKNIQYF
TGTGCCAGCAGCCAAACCCACGCGGCAGGGGCCAAAAACATTCAGTACTTC
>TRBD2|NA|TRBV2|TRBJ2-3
CASGPPGTSGVNTQYF
TGTGCCAGCGGACCTCCCGGGACTAGCGGGGTTAATACGCAGTATTTT
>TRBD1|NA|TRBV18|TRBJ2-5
CASSPAGGRETQYF
TGTGCCAGCTCACCGGCAGGGGGCCGAGAGACCCAGTACTTC
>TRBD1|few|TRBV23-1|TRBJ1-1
CASSQYGGDREAINTEAFF
TGCGCCAGCAGTCAATATGGCGGAGACAGGGAAGCAATCAACACTGAAGCTTTCTTT
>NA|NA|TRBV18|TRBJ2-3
CASSSTKDTQYF
TGTGCCAGCTCATCCACTAAAGATACGCAGTATTTT